A single sample gave rise to the 23 T cell receptor beta chains below, sequenced in a study of T cells after yellow fever vaccination. MiXCR, applied by TCRdb to the 5' RACE reads, yields one record per CDR3 protein. The sample holds around 73,000 distinct CDR3 sequences, 7.5% to 9% seen once. The sequencing here drew on CD8+ T cells sorted from PBMCs, taken on the day of the yellow fever booster vaccination. Source of these receptors: a man younger than 45 who received the YFV17D yellow fever vaccine.

This clonotype has more than one count but fewer than ten. V is TRBV7-2 and J is TRBJ2-2; 8 bases are shared with TRBD1. Germline loops: CDR1 SGHTA, CDR2 FQGNSA. The CDR3 sequence is 14 residues long. V lost 5 bases and J lost 10; bases outside the gene matches: 9. In nucleotides, the CDR3 is TGTGCCAGCAGCATAGGGACAGGCTATCTGGAGCTGTTTTTT. The encoded protein is CASSIGTGYLELFF.

The chain couples TRBV4-3 to TRBJ2-7, with 7 nucleotides matching TRBD1. The length of the CDR3 is 15 residues. J was trimmed by 2 bases and V by 4 bases; bases with no gene match: 8. Germline CDR1 and CDR2: LGHNA and YSLEER. CDR3 protein: CASSPGQDPPYEQYF. The CDR3 nucleotides read TGCGCCAGCAGCCCCGGACAGGACCCTCCCTACGAGCAGTACTTC.

This clonotype was found a few times. The V call is TRBV5-5, the J call TRBJ1-5; tentatively, D is TRBD1 (5 bases). Trimming removed 4 bases from V and 4 bases from J, with 18 bases in between. CDR1 is SGHKS, CDR2 YYEKEE, per germline (reference sequence). The CDR3 runs 16 residues. CDR3 loop: CASSQFREDRNQPQHF. The CDR3 DNA follows: TGTGCCAGCAGCCAGTTCAGGGAAGACAGAAATCAGCCCCAGCATTTT.

This clonotype was seen only a few times. The V and J genes are TRBV20-1 and TRBJ2-5; possible D gene TRBD1, 5 bases. V dropped 0 bases and J dropped 0 bases, with 11 bases sitting between them. In germline, CDR1 is DFQATT, CDR2 SNEGSKA (reference sequence). This CDR3 spans 15 amino acids. CDR3 loop: CSARELRDHQETQYF. CDR3 nucleotides: TGCAGTGCTAGAGAACTCAGGGATCACCAAGAGACCCAGTACTTC.

This clonotype was recorded many times. The chain combines TRBV24-1 with TRBJ2-7; D possibly corresponds to TRBD1 (7 bases). The germline gives CDR1 KGHDR, CDR2 SFDVKD. The CDR3 contains 16 residues. V lost 4 bases, J lost 1 base, and 16 bases lay in between. The CDR3 loop reads CATSDPTGEVSYEQYF. CDR3 bases: TGTGCCACCAGTGACCCCACAGGGGAGGTGTCCTACGAGCAGTACTTC.

The rearrangement joins TRBV5-1 to TRBJ2-7; 10 bases map to TRBD1. CDR1 SGHRS and CDR2 YFSETQ come from the germline V gene. CDR3 length equals 14 residues. V was pared by 6 bases and J by 6 bases, with 9 bases of the junction left unmatched. CDR3 in amino acids: CASMSGTGVIEQYF. For the CDR3, the DNA is TGCGCCAGCATGTCCGGGACAGGGGTTATCGAGCAGTACTTC. The full variable domain, rest sourced from reference TRBV5-1 and TRBJ2-7, is KAGVTQTPRYLIKTRGQQVTLSCSPISGHRSVSWYQQTPGQGLQFLFEYFSETQRNKGNFPGRFSGRQFSNSRSEMNVSTLELGDSALYLCASMSGTGVIEQYFGPGTRLTVT.

The table lists this clonotype with a few counts. This chain uses TRBV5-6 with TRBJ2-5; D could derive from TRBD1 or TRBD2 (5 bases each). This CDR3 is 15 amino acids long. CDR1 is SGHDT and CDR2 is YYEEEE in the germline V gene. V shed 1 base and J shed 5 bases, with 15 bases lying between them. The CDR3 nucleotides read TGTGCCAGCAGCTTGTCGGGGCCGGTACCGGAGACCCAGTACTTC. Translating it yields CASSLSGPVPETQYF.

This clonotype was counted only a few times. This chain joins TRBV2 and TRBJ2-7; D is uncertain. The CDR3 totals 13 residues. CDR1 is SNHLY and CDR2 is FYNNEI in the germline V gene. The V end was cut by 0 bases, the J end by 3 bases, with 6 bases between. CDR3 coding DNA: TGTGCCAGCAGTGAAGCAGCAAACTACGAGCAGTACTTC. It yields the protein CASSEAANYEQYF.

The chain carries TRBV11-2 and TRBJ2-7; 10 nucleotides agree with TRBD1. The CDR3 covers 14 residues. V lost 5 bases to trimming and J lost 3 bases; unmatched junction nucleotides: 4. Germline CDR1 and CDR2: SGHAT and FQNNGV. In DNA, the CDR3 is TGTGCCAGCAGCAGAGGACAGGGGGGCTACGAGCAGTACTTC. Translation gives CASSRGQGGYEQYF.

With regard to this clonotype: The junction shows a germline mismatch at one end, possibly a read error. V usage is TRBV6-5 and J usage is TRBJ2-7; no clear D gene. This CDR3 has 13 residues. CDR1 MNHEY and CDR2 SVGAGI come from the germline V gene. The chain's CDR3 is CSSSLAASYEQYF. The CDR3 DNA follows: TGTTCCAGCAGTTTGGCTGCATCCTACGAGCAGTACTTC.

This clonotype was observed at least ten times. The genes are TRBV12-3 or TRBV12-4 and TRBJ2-2, with D perhaps matching TRBD2 (5 bases). V was shortened by 3 bases and J by 7 bases, with 6 bases between the two germline ends. CDR3 length: 12 residues. CDR3 DNA: TGTGCCAGCAGTTTGGAGGTCGGGGAGCTGTTTTTT. It specifies CASSLEVGELFF.

Many counts were recorded for this clonotype. The chain is built from TRBV11-2 and TRBJ2-1; TRBD1 matches 7 bases. CDR3 length: 18 amino acids. V shed 4 bases, J shed 3 bases, and the junction held 15 bases outside the gene matches. CDR1 is SGHAT and CDR2 is FQNNGV in the germline V gene. The CDR3 is CASSSLGLQGKDYNEQFF. The CDR3 region has the DNA TGTGCCAGCAGCTCGTTGGGGCTACAGGGGAAGGACTACAATGAGCAGTTCTTC.

This rearrangement joins TRBV12-3 or TRBV12-4 to TRBJ2-1; 14 bases match TRBD2. The V and J ends lost 6 bases and 7 bases, in that order; junction bases with no gene match: 8. This CDR3 has 16 amino acids. Here the CDR3 DNA reads TGTGCCAGCAGCCGGCCCGGGACTAGCGGGGGTAATGAGCAGTTCTTC. This gives the protein CASSRPGTSGGNEQFF.

This clonotype showed up just a few times. V and J are TRBV11-2 and TRBJ1-2; TRBD1 is a possible D gene (5 bases). The V end was cut by 1 base, the J end by 6 bases, with 12 bases between. The CDR3 length is 14 residues. CDR1 is SGHAT and CDR2 is FQNNGV in the germline V gene. The CDR3: CASSLGVGGNGYTF. CDR3 DNA sequence: TGTGCCAGCAGCTTAGGTGTTGGGGGGAATGGCTACACCTTC.

Worth noting for this clonotype: A much bigger clone sits one base away, suggesting this may be a read error. The chain has TRBV12-3 or TRBV12-4 and TRBJ2-7; a possible D gene is TRBD2 (5 bases). Trimming cost V 9 bases and J 2 bases, with 8 bases left between them. The CDR3 loop spans 11 amino acids. CDR3 region: CASRRTYEQYF. DNA of the CDR3: TGTGCCAGTCGGAGGACCTACGAGCAGTACTTC.

CDR3 coding DNA: TGTGCCAGCAGCCCGTGGACTAGCGGGACTCTCACAGATACGCAGTATTTT. This gives the protein CASSPWTSGTLTDTQYF. V gene TRBV9 combines with J gene TRBJ2-3; TRBD2 agrees at 12 bases. J was trimmed by 2 bases and V by 4 bases; bases with no gene match: 8. Germline V CDR1 and CDR2: SGDLS, YYNGEE. This CDR3 contains 17 residues.

The genes are TRBV29-1 and TRBJ2-5; no definite D call. The CDR3 totals 16 residues. The V and J ends lost 0 bases and 1 base respectively, with 15 bases between them. Germline CDR1 SQVTM, CDR2 ANQGSEA. The CDR3 spells CSVEDFTLDGQETQYF. In DNA form, the CDR3 reads TGCAGCGTTGAAGATTTTACCCTCGACGGCCAAGAGACCCAGTACTTC.

The chain joins TRBV30 to TRBJ2-7, with 11 bases lining up with TRBD2. The CDR3 runs 18 residues. Germline V gene lookup returns CDR1 GTSNPN and CDR2 SVGIG (reference sequence). The ends lost 0 bases at V and 1 base at J; junction bases unmatched: 11. CDR3 DNA sequence: TGTGCCTGGAGTGTGGTAGCGGGAGGGCCGGTGTCGTCCTACGAGCAGTACTTC. Its protein product is CAWSVVAGGPVSSYEQYF.

This sequence joins TRBV20-1 and TRBJ2-1; 14 bases match TRBD2. Germline V CDR1 and CDR2: DFQATT, SNEGSKA (reference sequence). The CDR3 runs to 16 residues. Trimming removed 0 bases from V and 9 bases from J; junction bases left unmatched: 7. DNA for the CDR3: TGCAGTGCTAGAGATCTGGGGACTAGCGGGAGAATTGAGCAGTTCTTC. Its translation: CSARDLGTSGRIEQFF.

The V and J genes are TRBV7-9 and TRBJ2-1, with 7 bases fitting TRBD2. J gave up 4 bases and V 6 bases, and 6 bases lay outside the gene matches. CDR3 length: 14 residues. From germline, CDR1 is SEHNR and CDR2 FQNEAQ (reference sequence). CDR3 sequence reads: CASRGLAAYNEQFF. In DNA form, the CDR3 reads TGTGCCAGCAGAGGGCTAGCGGCGTACAATGAGCAGTTCTTC.

This clonotype was seen more than once but under ten times. The gene calls are TRBV4-3 and TRBJ2-1, with TRBD2 matching 12 bases. Germline V gives CDR1 LGHNA, CDR2 YSLEER. The CDR3 extends over 20 amino acids. Losses at the gene ends were 1 base for V and 8 bases for J; bases not matched to a gene: 18. In DNA form, the CDR3 reads TGCGCCAGCAGCCAAGTCGGCCTAGCGGGAGGGCATCCTTCTCTCGATGAGCAGTTCTTC. It is translated as CASSQVGLAGGHPSLDEQFF.

The sample holds a few counts of this clonotype. J is TRBJ2-7 and V is TRBV10-2; 7 bases are a match to TRBD1. V lost 3 bases and J lost 0; bases outside the gene matches: 8. Germline V CDR1 and CDR2: WSHSY, SAAADI. The CDR3 length is 16 residues. The CDR3: CASSELPGQPSYEQYF. CDR3 in DNA: TGCGCCAGCAGTGAACTACCGGGACAGCCCTCCTACGAGCAGTACTTC.

This sequence joins TRBV12-3 or TRBV12-4 and TRBJ2-1, with D unclear. The CDR3 totals 14 residues. Trimming cost V 7 bases and J 7 bases, with 17 bases left between them. The CDR3 DNA sequence: TGTGCCAGCAACTTCGGGTCGAGGTCGAATGAGCAGTTCTTC. Translation gives CASNFGSRSNEQFF.